A selection of T cell receptor beta chains follows, all from one sample in a study of cytomegalovirus exposure and HLA in healthy donors. The data were produced by immunoSEQ multiplex PCR, yet TCRdb's version contains in-frame clones alone and is incomplete. The sample carries nearly 200,000 clones, roughly four fifths recorded once. Material: PBMCs. Receptor source: a woman in her 30s in good health and CMV-seropositive. Each CDR3 is given without its conserved first and last residue. Each record gives: V gene, J gene, CDR3 protein.

TRBV4-2	TRBJ2-5	ASSQEGGLEQETQY
TRBV6-6	TRBJ2-5	ASGTAIQETQY
TRBV10-2	TRBJ1-5	ASSTGRRYLPGQPQH
TRBV6-5	TRBJ2-7	ASSGTGRSYEQY
TRBV7-8	TRBJ2-1	ASSSSGTGFTLDEQF
TRBV28	TRBJ2-7	ASRQGSLYEQY
TRBV5-1	TRBJ1-1	ASRDQGGTEAF
TRBV5-4	TRBJ2-2	ASSLDQITGELF
TRBV2	TRBJ1-2	ASSEAETRLPYGYT
TRBV19	TRBJ2-2	ASSMLQGAVGELF
TRBV28	TRBJ1-5	ASSPPADEWTTSNQPQH
TRBV7-2	TRBJ1-5	ASSLTHNLNQPQH
TRBV10-3	TRBJ2-7	ASLRQEGYEQY
TRBV7-2	TRBJ2-1	ASTLGSYNEQF
TRBV11-3	TRBJ2-7	ASSQTSGPLGEQY
TRBV11-2	TRBJ2-7	ASSPLGGTGGASSYEQY
TRBV18	TRBJ2-2	ASSPFLAGGSGELF
TRBV7-9	TRBJ2-2	ASRDRVAGELF
TRBV5-1	TRBJ2-3	ASSQAGGIALADTQY
TRBV28	TRBJ2-3	ASSRLASGTQY
TRBV19	TRBJ2-3	ASSPGLAGSDTQY
TRBV20-1	TRBJ1-2	SARTGPGYT
TRBV19	TRBJ2-7	ASSSRGLSYEQY
TRBV6-1	TRBJ1-4	ASSVAGQGYEKLF
TRBV19	TRBJ1-5	ASSIGRVSGQPQH
TRBV28	TRBJ2-5	ASSRGGQGGETQY
TRBV9	TRBJ2-1	ASSQRLWGGNEQF
TRBV5-4	TRBJ2-7	ASSPTRSVVHEQY
TRBV9	TRBJ1-5	ASSVGGYSNQPQH
TRBV21-1	TRBJ1-1	ASSKGPDRVNTEAF
TRBV30	TRBJ1-2	AWRWGERLWSYT
TRBV19	TRBJ1-5	ASSIGGHSNQPQH
TRBV19	TRBJ2-1	ASSMGQSYNEQF
TRBV19	TRBJ1-1	ASSIRGSDEAF
TRBV11-2	TRBJ2-1	ASSSLGTGWTDEQF
TRBV4-3	TRBJ1-3	ASSRAISGNTIY
TRBV27	TRBJ1-6	ASSPGAARYNSPLH
TRBV4-1	TRBJ2-6	ASSQLTSGSSGANVLT
TRBV28	TRBJ2-7	ASSTPGQPTYEQY
TRBV4-3	TRBJ2-1	ASSQEPGPREQF
TRBV28	TRBJ2-7	ASSPSWSYEQY
TRBV9	TRBJ1-2	ASSEGDYGYT
TRBV5-1	.	ASSPTSGSYEQY
TRBV4-3	TRBJ1-1	ASSQVGQGATEAF
TRBV11-3	TRBJ1-4	ASAKGGDGEKLF
TRBV7-3	TRBJ2-2	ASSRASGGELF
TRBV5-6	TRBJ2-7	ASSLERPYEQY
TRBV13	TRBJ2-1	ASSDGLAPKNEQF
TRBV9	TRBJ2-7	ASSKGGLAGVYEQY
TRBV13	TRBJ2-5	ASGAQRGAQETQY
TRBV7-7	TRBJ2-1	ASSLSEAPYNEQF
TRBV7-3	TRBJ2-7	ASSLTGGGSYEQY
TRBV7-2	TRBJ1-2	ASRILESNYGYT
TRBV5-1	TRBJ2-6	ASSAAGSGANVLT
TRBV16	TRBJ2-1	ASSQSQWGDSYNEQF
TRBV5-4	TRBJ2-2	ASSLQEGLGGELF